This paragraph reports one T cell receptor beta chain. This entry belongs to a study of blood T cell repertoires in COVID-19. Study in general: Spain, Italy and the United States supplied samples that represented acute and convalescent COVID-19. T cells, B-cell-depleted T cells, or PBMCs supplied cDNA or gDNA.

V lost 7 bases to trimming and J lost 0 bases, with 9 bases between them. From germline, CDR1 is ENHRY and CDR2 SYGVKD. The CDR3 length is 13 residues. As processed by the authors: Estimation of nucleated cell counts was performed using reference gene primer amplification. Some clones are missing from TCRdb's copy, which holds only in-frame ones; the method was immunoSEQ multiplex PCR. V, J and clone size reflect that table, while D and trimming were determined from the DNA. Among about 180,000 clones listed, approximately 90% were seen once. The receptor was isolated from a woman in her seventies with COVID-19, enrolled during active disease. The sequencing input was peripheral blood. The chain employs TRBV10-3 and TRBJ1-1, with D perhaps matching TRBD1 (5 bases). The CDR3 region is CAIIGVMNTEAFF. CDR3 DNA sequence: TGTGCCATCATAGGGGTCATGAACACTGAAGCTTTCTTT.